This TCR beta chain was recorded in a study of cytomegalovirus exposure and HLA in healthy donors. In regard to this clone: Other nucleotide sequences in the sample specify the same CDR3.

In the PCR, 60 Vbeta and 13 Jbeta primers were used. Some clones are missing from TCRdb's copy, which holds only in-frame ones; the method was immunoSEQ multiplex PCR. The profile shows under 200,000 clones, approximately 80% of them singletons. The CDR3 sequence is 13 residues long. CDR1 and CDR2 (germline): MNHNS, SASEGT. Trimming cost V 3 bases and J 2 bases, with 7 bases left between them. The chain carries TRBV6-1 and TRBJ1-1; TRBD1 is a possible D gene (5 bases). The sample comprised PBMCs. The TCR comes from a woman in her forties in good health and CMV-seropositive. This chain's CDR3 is CASSDRENTEAFF. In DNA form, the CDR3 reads TGTGCCAGCAGTGACAGGGAAAACACTGAAGCTTTCTTT.